A selection of T cell receptor beta chains follows, all from one sample in a study of human T cells and chemical hapten exposure. MiXCR, run by TCRdb on the RACE reads, gives a single entry per CDR3 protein. The sample holds roughly 69,000 distinct CDR3 sequences, about 10% seen once. The specimen was whole blood, collected in connection with sensitization to the hapten diphenylcyclopropenone (DPC). The receptors were sampled from a young woman with alopecia areata. Some clones in this sample may be carry-over from other donors' samples. Both conserved end residues are part of each CDR3. D genes are given only for firm matches. Expanded clones are given a class, and other clones once, few, many or no size at all.

CDR3aa	CDR3nt	d_gene	j_gene	v_gene	abundance
CASSQETQGSNQPQRF	TGTGCCAGCAGCCAAGAGACACAGGGGAGCAATCAGCCCCAGCGTTTT	TRBD1	TRBJ1-5	TRBV4-2	once
CSARDSFVLDAEAFF	TGCAGTGCTAGAGACTCGTTTGTACTAGACGCTGAAGCTTTCTTT	-	TRBJ1-1	TRBV20-1	many
CASSVIASDTQYF	TGTGCCAGCAGCGTTATAGCGTCAGATACGCAGTATTTT	-	TRBJ2-3	TRBV9	many
CASSQAELFNSPLHF	TGCGCCAGCAGCCAAGCCGAGCTGTTTAATTCACCCCTCCACTTT	-	TRBJ1-6	TRBV4-3	-
CASSIVQGIGNTIYF	TGTGCCAGCAGCATCGTTCAGGGGATCGGAAACACCATATATTTT	-	TRBJ1-3	TRBV7-2	many
CSAILAGANTGELFF	TGCAGTGCTATACTAGCGGGGGCGAACACCGGGGAGCTGTTTTTT	TRBD2	TRBJ2-2	TRBV20-1	few
CASSYSSFGVNTEAFF	TGTGCCAGCAGTTACTCGTCGTTTGGGGTGAACACTGAAGCTTTCTTT	-	TRBJ1-1	TRBV6-2/TRBV6-3	few
CATRDRPSYNSPLHF	TGTGCCACGCGGGACAGACCCTCCTATAATTCACCCCTCCACTTT	TRBD1	TRBJ1-6	TRBV10-3	-
CSVEERGYTDTQYF	TGCAGCGTTGAAGAGCGCGGCTACACAGATACGCAGTATTTT	-	TRBJ2-3	TRBV29-1	-
CASSLYEGLETQYF	TGTGCCAGCAGTTTATACGAGGGGCTGGAGACCCAGTACTTC	-	TRBJ2-5	TRBV28	-
CSVLDYEQYF	TGCAGCGTTCTAGACTACGAGCAGTACTTC	-	TRBJ2-7	TRBV29-1	-
CASSWMGPQETQYF	TGTGCCAGCAGTTGGATGGGGCCACAAGAGACCCAGTACTTC	-	TRBJ2-5	TRBV12-3/TRBV12-4	many
CASCLFAGASYNEQFF	TGTGCCAGCTGTCTGTTCGCGGGGGCCTCCTACAATGAGCAGTTCTTC	-	TRBJ2-1	TRBV6-5	few
CASSYLWDSHTGELFF	TGTGCCAGCAGTTATCTCTGGGACTCCCACACCGGGGAGCTGTTTTTT	-	TRBJ2-2	TRBV6-2/TRBV6-3	few
CASSLRATGVPSEAFF	TGCGCCAGCAGCTTGAGGGCGACAGGGGTCCCCTCCGAAGCTTTCTTT	TRBD1	TRBJ1-1	TRBV5-1	few
CASSLRQQETQYF	TGTGCCAGCAGTCTCCGACAGCAAGAGACCCAGTACTTC	-	TRBJ2-5	TRBV6-2/TRBV6-3	few
CASSQDSGDYNEQFF	TGTGCCAGCAGCCAAGATTCGGGAGATTACAATGAGCAGTTCTTC	-	TRBJ2-1	TRBV4-2	few
CSVRNQPSAKNIQYF	TGCAGCGTTCGTAACCAACCTAGCGCCAAAAACATTCAGTACTTC	-	TRBJ2-4	TRBV29-1	many
CASSFARSSYNEQFF	TGTGCCAGCAGTTTCGCCAGGAGCTCCTACAATGAGCAGTTCTTC	-	TRBJ2-1	TRBV12-3/TRBV12-4	-
CASSRYKAEAFF	TGTGCCAGCAGCCGCTACAAGGCCGAAGCTTTCTTT	-	TRBJ1-1	TRBV7-9	-
CSVEDSGAAFF	TGCAGCGTTGAAGATTCAGGGGCGGCTTTCTTT	-	TRBJ1-1	TRBV29-1	-
CASSVAGGPPGELFF	TGTGCCAGCAGCGTCGCGGGGGGGCCACCCGGGGAGCTGTTTTTT	TRBD2	TRBJ2-2	TRBV9	-
CSAGQFQETQYF	TGCAGCGCCGGACAGTTCCAAGAGACCCAGTACTTC	-	TRBJ2-5	TRBV29-1	few
CASSLSDSTSYEQYF	TGTGCCAGCAGCCTATCGGACAGTACCTCCTACGAGCAGTACTTC	-	TRBJ2-7	TRBV11-2	-
CAWSVFGLAGYTF	TGTGCCTGGAGTGTATTTGGGCTGGCTGGCTACACCTTC	-	TRBJ1-2	TRBV30	-
CASTNLNTEAFF	TGTGCCAGCACAAACCTGAACACTGAAGCTTTCTTT	-	TRBJ1-1	TRBV18	few
CASSLLIQGGMNTEAFF	TGTGCCAGCAGCTTGTTGATCCAGGGGGGCATGAACACTGAAGCTTTCTTT	TRBD1	TRBJ1-1	TRBV5-6	few
CASSQDGVSYEQYF	TGTGCCAGCAGCCAAGACGGGGTCTCCTACGAGCAGTACTTC	-	TRBJ2-7	TRBV3-1	many
CASSLEPTGLGYGYTF	TGTGCCAGCAGCTTGGAGCCAACGGGACTCGGCTATGGCTACACCTTC	-	TRBJ1-2	TRBV5-6	-
CVSSDPGARSYNEQFF	TGTGTCAGCAGTGATCCGGGGGCCCGCTCCTACAATGAGCAGTTCTTC	-	TRBJ2-1	TRBV2	-
CASSPNGLAGSRHF	TGTGCCAGCAGTCCAAATGGGCTAGCGGGGTCCCGTCATTTT	TRBD2	TRBJ2-3	TRBV6-2/TRBV6-3	-
CASSQSSLVGTDDYEQYF	TGCGCCAGCAGTCAATCTAGTTTAGTGGGGACGGATGATTACGAGCAGTACTTC	-	TRBJ2-7	TRBV23-1	many
CASMGTERISDEQFF	TGTGCCAGCATGGGGACTGAGCGTATTAGCGATGAGCAGTTCTTC	-	TRBJ2-1	TRBV7-9	few
CASRSQGSYPYEQYF	TGTGCCAGCAGATCGCAGGGGTCTTACCCCTACGAGCAGTACTTC	-	TRBJ2-7	TRBV28	-
CSASPFSGGADTQYF	TGCAGTGCCTCGCCCTTTAGCGGGGGGGCTGATACGCAGTATTTT	TRBD2	TRBJ2-3	TRBV20-1	many
CASSYDKPGHLPAGNTIYF	TGTGCCAGCAGTTACGACAAACCGGGACACCTTCCGGCTGGAAACACCATATATTTT	-	TRBJ1-3	TRBV6-5	-
CASSRGDGNTEAFF	TGTGCCAGCTCACGCGGGGACGGGAACACTGAAGCTTTCTTT	-	TRBJ1-1	TRBV18	few
CASSVAVGGAAGELFF	TGTGCCAGCAGCGTAGCCGTAGGGGGCGCGGCCGGGGAGCTGTTTTTT	TRBD1	TRBJ2-2	TRBV9	-
CASLQGTGAETQYF	TGTGCCAGCTTGCAGGGGACTGGGGCGGAGACCCAGTACTTC	-	TRBJ2-5	TRBV7-9	many
CASSLGTSRNEQFF	TGTGCCAGCAGCTTGGGGACTAGCAGGAATGAGCAGTTCTTC	TRBD2	TRBJ2-1	TRBV5-4	few
CASSLSKSWHEQFF	TGTGCCAGCAGTTTATCCAAAAGTTGGCATGAGCAGTTCTTC	-	TRBJ2-1	TRBV12-3/TRBV12-4	-
CASSFETGVGEKLFF	TGTGCCAGCAGTTTTGAAACAGGGGTTGGGGAAAAACTGTTTTTT	TRBD1	TRBJ1-4	TRBV28	-
CASSPRLAGGPSYNEQFF	TGTGCCAGCAGCCCTAGACTAGCGGGAGGGCCCTCCTACAATGAGCAGTTCTTC	TRBD2	TRBJ2-1	TRBV7-9	many
CASSDTRGRALSGELFF	TGCGCCAGCAGTGATACTCGCGGGAGGGCCCTGAGCGGGGAGCTGTTTTTT	TRBD2	TRBJ2-2	TRBV10-2	many
CASSLIGGERTDTQYF	TGTGCCAGCAGCCTGATAGGGGGGGAAAGGACAGATACGCAGTATTTT	-	TRBJ2-3	TRBV7-6	-
CASSEGTDTQYF	TGTGCCAGCAGTGAGGGCACAGATACGCAGTATTTT	-	TRBJ2-3	TRBV2	many